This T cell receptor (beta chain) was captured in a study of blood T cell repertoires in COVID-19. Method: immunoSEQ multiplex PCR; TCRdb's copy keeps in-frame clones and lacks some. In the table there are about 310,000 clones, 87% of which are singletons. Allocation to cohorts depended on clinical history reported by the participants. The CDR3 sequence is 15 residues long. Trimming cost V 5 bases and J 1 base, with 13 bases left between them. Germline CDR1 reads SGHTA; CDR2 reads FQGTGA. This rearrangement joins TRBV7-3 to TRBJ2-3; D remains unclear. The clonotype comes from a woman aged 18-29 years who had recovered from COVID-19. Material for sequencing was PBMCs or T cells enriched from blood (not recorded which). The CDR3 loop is CASSPSPGGTDTQYF. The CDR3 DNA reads TGTGCCAGCAGCCCCTCCCCCGGAGGCACAGATACGCAGTATTTT.